These 28 T cell receptor beta chains share one sample of origin, sequenced in a study of blood T cell repertoires in COVID-19. Generated by immunoSEQ multiplex PCR, the TCRdb table keeps only in-frame clones and is missing some. The sample shows more than 65,000 clones, more than 80% of them seen only once. Material: peripheral blood. The receptor set was obtained from a human donor in a cohort sampled during active COVID-19.

In this sample, this clone turned up a few times. CDR3: CSGIAGVGTEAFF. CDR3 nucleotide sequence: TGCAGCGGGATAGCAGGGGTAGGCACTGAAGCTTTCTTT. This chain links TRBV29-1 with TRBJ1-1; tentative D call: TRBD1 (6 bases). The CDR3 sequence is 13 residues long. Germline CDR1 is SQVTM and CDR2 is ANQGSEA. Trimming left V 7 bases short and J 4 bases short, with 16 bases between.

The chain has TRBV2 and TRBJ1-1, with TRBD1 as a possible D gene (6 bases). The CDR3 is 14 amino acids. The germline V gene encodes CDR1 SNHLY and CDR2 FYNNEI. V shed 6 bases and J shed 1 base, with 12 bases lying between them. The CDR3 region is CASSQTGSNTEAFF. The CDR3, as DNA: TGTGCCAGCAGCCAGACAGGATCGAACACTGAAGCTTTCTTT.

The chain carries TRBV9 and TRBJ2-3, with 11 positions matching TRBD2. Germline loops: CDR1 SGDLS, CDR2 YYNGEE. This CDR3 is 15 amino acids long. V was clipped by 4 bases and J by 6 bases; unmatched bases: 7. The CDR3 nucleotides are TGTGCCAGCAGCCCCCTAGCGGGAGGTGGGGATACGCAGTATTTT. Its protein is CASSPLAGGGDTQYF.

This clone was seen just once. The V and J genes are TRBV11-3 and TRBJ1-6; D ambiguous. The CDR3 contains 13 residues. Germline CDR1 is SGHNT and CDR2 is YENEEA. V shed 0 bases and J shed 6 bases, with 3 bases lying between them. CDR3: CASSLDSNSPLHF. CDR3 in DNA: TGTGCCAGCAGCTTAGATAGTAATTCACCCCTCCACTTT.

The chain recombines TRBV9 with TRBJ2-6; tentative D call: TRBD2 (6 bases). Trimming pared 0 bases from V and 4 bases from J, leaving 14 bases between. This CDR3 has 17 residues. Germline lookup yields CDR1 SGDLS and CDR2 YYNGEE. The CDR3 region has the DNA TGTGCCAGCAGCGTAGGGGCGGGGTCATTAGGGGCCAACGTCCTGACTTTC. Its translation: CASSVGAGSLGANVLTF.

The chain carries TRBV10-3 and TRBJ2-2, with TRBD1 matching over 7 bases. Looked up from germline, CDR1 is ENHRY and CDR2 is SYGVKD. The CDR3 has 15 amino acids. Germline trimming cut 8 bases from V and 0 bases from J; bases unmatched to any gene: 6. CDR3 coding DNA: TGTGCCATCTCCGATGACAGGGCGAACACCGGGGAGCTGTTTTTT. Translating it yields CAISDDRANTGELFF.

This clone has just one count. DNA for the CDR3: TGTGCCAGCAAACTGGGACAGGAAACCGGGGAGCTGTTTTTT. This encodes CASKLGQETGELFF. The V and J genes are TRBV2 and TRBJ2-2; 8 positions match TRBD1. CDR1 SNHLY and CDR2 FYNNEI come from the germline V gene. The CDR3 spans 14 residues. J lost 5 bases, V lost 7 bases, and 6 bases had no gene match.

This clone appeared a few times. The chain has TRBV7-3 and TRBJ2-2; no clear D. The CDR3 covers 14 residues. CDR1 is SGHTA, CDR2 FQGTGA, per germline. Trimming stripped 7 bases from V and 6 bases from J, with 15 bases between. The CDR3 sequence: CASTEPGFAGELFF. For the CDR3, the DNA is TGTGCCAGCACCGAACCAGGTTTTGCCGGGGAGCTGTTTTTT.

V is TRBV7-9 and J is TRBJ2-2, with D possibly TRBD2 on 6 matching bases. V dropped 3 bases and J dropped 4 bases, with 12 bases sitting between them. The CDR3 runs 15 residues. Germline V gene lookup returns CDR1 SEHNR and CDR2 FQNEAQ (reference sequence). This CDR3 reads CASSFRDFATGELFF. CDR3 DNA sequence: TGTGCCAGCAGCTTCCGGGACTTCGCCACCGGGGAGCTGTTTTTT.

The CDR3 sequence: CASSPAGGAAYSYEQYF. DNA for the CDR3: TGTGCCAGCAGCCCAGCGGGGGGGGCAGCCTACTCCTACGAGCAGTACTTC. The V gene is TRBV9, the J gene TRBJ2-7; 10 bases agree with TRBD2. CDR1 SGDLS and CDR2 YYNGEE come from the germline V gene. The CDR3 is 17 residues long. J lost 0 bases, V lost 4 bases, and 10 bases had no gene match.

The CDR3 loop is CASSLGQVNTGELFF. Written as DNA, the CDR3 is TGTGCCAGCAGCCTAGGACAGGTGAACACCGGGGAGCTGTTTTTT. This chain joins TRBV11-2 and TRBJ2-2, with TRBD1 matching over 7 bases. Germline loops: CDR1 SGHAT, CDR2 FQNNGV. With V trimmed by 5 bases and J by 1 base, 4 bases remained unmatched. The CDR3 loop spans 15 amino acids.

The J gene is TRBJ2-7, the V gene TRBV28; 10 bases line up with TRBD1. The V gene's germline CDR1 is MDHEN and CDR2 SYDVKM. The CDR3 contains 14 residues. The V gene end was trimmed by 6 bases and the J gene end by 0 bases; junction bases not matched to a gene: 2. Written as DNA, the CDR3 is TGTGCCAGCAGGCGGACAGGGGGCTCCTACGAGCAGTACTTC. It specifies CASRRTGGSYEQYF.

This rearrangement joins TRBV9 to TRBJ1-6, with a weak D call TRBD1 (6 bases). Germline values: CDR1 SGDLS, CDR2 YYNGEE. Trimming took off 4 bases at V and 6 bases at J, with 11 bases between the two ends. The CDR3 contains 14 residues. The CDR3 here is CASSLGQINSPLHF. The CDR3 DNA reads as TGTGCCAGCAGCCTAGGACAGATTAATTCACCCCTCCACTTT.

The chain couples TRBV2 to TRBJ2-7; 9 nucleotides match TRBD1. CDR1 SNHLY and CDR2 FYNNEI come from the germline V gene. The CDR3 loop spans 16 amino acids. J gave up 4 bases and V 1 base, and 8 bases lay outside the gene matches. CDR3: CASSEGHRQGGYEQYF. As DNA, the CDR3 is TGTGCCAGCAGTGAAGGGCATCGACAGGGGGGTTACGAGCAGTACTTC.

V and J are TRBV6-1 and TRBJ1-2; 8 bases align to TRBD1. Losses at the gene ends were 3 bases for V and 4 bases for J; bases not matched to a gene: 4. The length of the CDR3 is 14 residues. Germline CDR1 reads MNHNS; CDR2 reads SASEGT. CDR3 nucleotide sequence: TGTGCCAGCAGTGAGACAGGGGTCGTCTATGGCTACACCTTC. It translates to CASSETGVVYGYTF.

V and J are TRBV18 and TRBJ2-7, with 11 bases aligning to TRBD1. Germline values: CDR1 KGHSH, CDR2 LQKENI. After removal of 5 bases from V and 4 bases from J, the junction contained 7 bases not matched to a gene. The CDR3 length is 15 residues. CDR3 sequence: CASSYGQGARYEQYF. The CDR3 nucleotides read TGTGCCAGCTCATACGGACAGGGGGCGCGATACGAGCAGTACTTC.

This clone has more than one count but fewer than ten. The V call is TRBV11-3, the J call TRBJ2-2; possibly TRBD2 for D (5 bases). The CDR3 runs to 14 residues. With 1 base removed from V and 8 bases from J, the gap between germline ends came to 11 bases. Germline V gene lookup returns CDR1 SGHNT and CDR2 YENEEA. In DNA form, the CDR3 reads TGTGCCAGCAGCTTAGGGGCTAGCACTGGGGAGCTGTTTTTT. Translated, it gives CASSLGASTGELFF.

V usage is TRBV12-5 and J usage is TRBJ2-7; a possible D gene is TRBD1 (5 bases). Germline V gene data show CDR1 as LGHNT and CDR2 as FRNRAP. V lost 5 bases to trimming and J lost 6 bases, with 17 bases between them. The CDR3 has 14 residues. The CDR3 sequence: CASGPPRGACEQYF. The DNA of the CDR3 is TGTGCTAGTGGTCCTCCTAGGGGCGCGTGCGAGCAGTACTTC.

This clone has just one count. The chain employs TRBV6-5 and TRBJ2-7, with D maybe TRBD1 (5 bases). The CDR3 extends over 14 amino acids. V was pared by 6 bases and J by 0 bases, with 12 bases between. Germline V gene sequence: CDR1 MNHEY, CDR2 SVGAGI. As DNA, the CDR3 is TGTGCCAGCAGCGCCGACAGCGACTCCTACGAGCAGTACTTC. This gives the protein CASSADSDSYEQYF.

This clone was recorded only once. The gene calls are TRBV5-4 and TRBJ1-2, with 8 bases matching TRBD1. The germline gives CDR1 SGHNT, CDR2 YYREEE (reference sequence). The CDR3 sequence is 15 residues long. The junction had 11 bases not matched to a gene; V was cut back by 3 bases and J by 7 bases. The CDR3: CASSSSQGAGIGYTF. In DNA, the CDR3 is TGTGCCAGCAGCTCCTCTCAGGGGGCAGGGATTGGCTACACCTTC.

The chain uses TRBV5-4 and TRBJ2-5; TRBD2 agrees at 7 bases. V dropped 4 bases and J dropped 5; count of bases not matched to a gene: 8. The germline gives CDR1 SGHNT, CDR2 YYREEE (reference sequence). This CDR3 is built from 14 residues. Here the CDR3 reads CASSPRLAGETQYF. The CDR3 DNA follows: TGTGCCAGCAGCCCACGACTAGCTGGGGAGACCCAGTACTTC.

This sequence joins TRBV11-2 and TRBJ2-7; a possible D gene is TRBD1 (6 bases). The V end lost 5 bases, the J end lost 8 bases, and 25 bases lay between the germline ends. The CDR3 has 16 residues. In germline, CDR1 is SGHAT, CDR2 FQNNGV. The CDR3 loop reads CASSELGQSVGYKQYF. The CDR3 DNA sequence: TGTGCCAGCAGCGAATTGGGACAATCGGTTGGTTATAAGCAGTACTTC.

The chain uses TRBV2 and TRBJ2-5; 11 bases are a match to TRBD2. The CDR3 covers 14 residues. CDR1 is SNHLY and CDR2 is FYNNEI in the germline V gene. After removal of 7 bases from V and 10 bases from J, the junction contained 11 bases not matched to a gene. CDR3 residues: CASKTSGVQVGQYF. CDR3 nucleotide sequence: TGTGCCAGCAAGACTAGCGGGGTCCAAGTTGGCCAGTACTTC.

The rearrangement links TRBV12-3 or TRBV12-4 to TRBJ1-2; D unclear. With 7 bases removed from V and 4 bases from J, the gap between germline ends came to 13 bases. The CDR3 is made up of 13 amino acids. The CDR3 here is CASKLRQSYGYTF. The CDR3 coding sequence is TGTGCCAGCAAGTTGCGACAAAGCTATGGCTACACCTTC.

The chain is built from TRBV14 and TRBJ2-7; 8 bases agree with TRBD2. The CDR3 extends over 16 amino acids. Trimming took 4 bases from V and 3 from J; bases not matched to a gene: 11. Germline assignment: CDR1 SGHDN and CDR2 FVKESK. CDR3 residues: CASSPPVVAGNYEQYF. The CDR3 DNA reads TGTGCCAGCAGCCCCCCCGTGGTAGCGGGAAACTACGAGCAGTACTTC.

This chain links TRBV6-5 with TRBJ1-1; perhaps TRBD1 as D (6 bases). Germline V gives CDR1 MNHEY, CDR2 SVGAGI. Trimming took 0 bases from V and 8 from J, leaving 16 bases between them. This CDR3 comprises 15 residues. In DNA, the CDR3 is TGTGCCAGCAGTTACTCGAACAGGGCAAGAGGGGAAGCTTTCTTT. Protein: CASSYSNRARGEAFF.

The chain is built from TRBV4-1 and TRBJ1-2; TRBD1 agrees at 7 bases. Germline V gene lookup returns CDR1 MGHRA and CDR2 YSYEKL. The J segment lost 7 bases and the V segment lost 5 bases, leaving 10 bases of the junction unmatched. The CDR3 contains 14 residues. This chain's CDR3 is CASSYRGQKSGYTF. In DNA, the CDR3 is TGCGCCAGCAGCTACAGGGGACAGAAGAGTGGCTACACCTTC.

This clone has a single count. The J gene is TRBJ2-3, the V gene TRBV6-5; D unclear. Looked up from germline, CDR1 is MNHEY and CDR2 is SVGAGI. The CDR3 has 12 residues. The ends were cut back, 7 bases at V and 1 base at J, with 6 bases in the middle. The CDR3 here is CASTRGTDTQYF. CDR3 DNA: TGTGCCAGCACTCGGGGCACAGATACGCAGTATTTT.